This entry lists 3 T cell receptor beta chains sequenced from one sample in a study of neurological immune-mediated disorders. TCRdb processed the 5' RACE reads anew with MiXCR; each CDR3 protein has one entry. The table shows some 21,000 distinct CDR3 sequences, with about 6.2% occurring only once. Sequenced input: CD8+ T cells from blood. Receptor source: a man younger than 35 in good health.

This clonotype occurred many times. This rearrangement joins TRBV19 to TRBJ1-4, with 10 bases aligning to TRBD1. V lost 5 bases to trimming and J lost 6 bases; unmatched junction nucleotides: 12. The CDR3 loop spans 17 amino acids. Germline V CDR1 and CDR2: LNHDA, SQIVND (reference sequence). The CDR3 loop is CASSPQRDRGFDEKLFF. The CDR3, as DNA: TGTGCCAGTAGTCCTCAGAGGGACAGGGGTTTTGATGAAAAACTGTTTTTT.

This clonotype was detected many times. The chain recombines TRBV20-1 with TRBJ2-3; D not certain. This CDR3 contains 17 residues. The V and J ends lost 7 bases and 2 bases respectively, with 25 bases between them. Looked up from germline, CDR1 is DFQATT and CDR2 is SNEGSKA (reference sequence). The CDR3, as DNA: TGCAGTGGGTATACGAAATCGACTGGAATACTCACAGATACGCAGTATTTT. It specifies CSGYTKSTGILTDTQYF.

This clonotype was seen ten or more times. The chain uses TRBV9 and TRBJ1-1; TRBD1 is a possible D gene (5 bases). The CDR3 is 13 amino acids. V was cut by 3 bases and J by 4 bases, with 10 bases left in between. Germline V gives CDR1 SGDLS, CDR2 YYNGEE. The CDR3 DNA reads as TGTGCCAGCAGCGGAACAGGTACCACTGAAGCTTTCTTT. Its translation is CASSGTGTTEAFF.